A single T cell receptor (beta chain) is shown here with its context. The source of the sample is a study of cytomegalovirus exposure and HLA in healthy donors. Data came from immunoSEQ multiplex PCR; TCRdb stores just in-frame clones and leaves some out. The table shows 150,000 or so clones, with over 80% occurring only once. V lost 5 bases to trimming and J lost 11 bases, with 15 bases between them. CDR3 length equals 13 residues. Germline V gene data show CDR1 as SSHAT and CDR2 as FNYEAQ (reference sequence). It was the approximately 110-subject validation cohort, separate from the 666-subject first cohort, to which the donors belonged.

This chain connects TRBV7-7 to TRBJ1-4; a weak D match, TRBD1 (6 bases). The sequenced sample was PBMCs. The clonotype was recovered from a woman between 25 and 40 years old in good health and CMV-seropositive. CDR3 loop: CASSQAGEGKLFF. The DNA for the CDR3 is TGTGCCAGCAGCCAAGCAGGGGAAGGGAAACTGTTTTTT.